A single sample gave rise to the 9 T cell receptor beta chains below, sequenced in a study of CDR3 diversity in severe acne. Via MiXCR, TCRdb re-called the PCR reads, giving one row per CDR3 protein. The top ten clones hold 9.5% to 15% of a sample with over 90,000 distinct CDR3 sequences, roughly half of them seen once. Sample: blood. The receptors stem from a male donor with acne.

This clonotype showed up many times. V gene TRBV18 combines with J gene TRBJ1-2; D is perhaps TRBD1 (6 bases). The CDR3 is made up of 16 amino acids. CDR1 is KGHSH, CDR2 LQKENI, per germline. V lost 4 bases to trimming and J lost 4 bases, with 19 bases between them. The CDR3 spells CASSLGQNLYLYGYTF. CDR3 DNA: TGTGCCAGCTCACTCGGACAGAACCTCTACCTCTATGGCTACACCTTC.

This clonotype was recorded at least ten times. The genes are TRBV19 and TRBJ2-3; 15 bases fit TRBD2. V was pared by 4 bases and J by 5 bases, with 1 base of the junction left unmatched. Germline V gives CDR1 LNHDA, CDR2 SQIVND (reference sequence). This CDR3 has 15 amino acids. CDR3 sequence: CASSRGLAGGDTQYF. The CDR3 DNA sequence: TGTGCCAGTAGTAGGGGACTAGCGGGAGGAGATACGCAGTATTTT.

On this clonotype itself: Because it lacks the conserved phenylalanine or tryptophan at the end, this CDR3 is likely a read error. The rearrangement uses TRBV4-1 and TRBJ2-3; D ambiguous. V lost 2 bases and J lost 4, with 10 bases in between. The CDR3 spans 14 residues. The germline V gene has CDR1 MGHRA and CDR2 YSYEKL. CDR3 sequence: CASSQPLPSDTQYL. Here the CDR3 DNA reads TGCGCCAGCAGCCAACCGCTGCCTTCAGATACGCAGTATCTT.

This clonotype was found a few times. The chain recombines TRBV7-9 with TRBJ2-1, with D tentatively TRBD1 or TRBD2 (6 bases each). The CDR3 consists of 17 residues. The germline V and J ends were trimmed by 7 bases and 0 bases, with 19 bases remaining between them. CDR1 and CDR2 from the germline V gene are SEHNR and FQNEAQ (reference sequence). The CDR3 loop reads CASNKPLEGGSYNEQFF. Written as DNA, the CDR3 is TGTGCCAGCAACAAACCCCTAGAGGGGGGCTCCTACAATGAGCAGTTCTTC.

This clonotype appeared many times. This chain links TRBV28 with TRBJ2-7; D remains ambiguous. Trimming took off 6 bases at V and 3 bases at J, with 9 bases between the two ends. CDR1 MDHEN and CDR2 SYDVKM come from the germline V gene. CDR3 length: 12 amino acids. Here the CDR3 DNA reads TGTGCCAGCAGATCGGACCTCTACGAGCAGTACTTC. Encoded protein: CASRSDLYEQYF.

This rearrangement joins TRBV18 to TRBJ2-7, with D unresolved. Germline assignment: CDR1 KGHSH and CDR2 LQKENI. V was cut by 3 bases and J by 2 bases, with 14 bases left in between. CDR3 size: 15 residues. The CDR3 DNA reads TGTGCCAGCTCACCTTCGAGGACGGCGACCTACGAGCAGTACTTC. Translating it yields CASSPSRTATYEQYF.

This clonotype was seen once. J is TRBJ1-1 and V is TRBV20-1, with 10 bases fitting TRBD1. V lost 4 bases and J lost 11; bases outside the gene matches: 13. This CDR3 is 14 amino acids long. The germline CDR1 and CDR2 sequences are DFQATT and SNEGSKA (reference sequence). The CDR3 here is CSATDRGPRGEAFF. CDR3 coding DNA: TGCAGTGCTACCGACAGGGGGCCTCGTGGGGAGGCTTTCTTT.

A word on this clonotype: Germline and junction disagree at one end, which may indicate a read error. The chain has TRBV24-1 and TRBJ2-7; 13 bases line up with TRBD2. In germline, CDR1 is KGHDR, CDR2 SFDVKD. The CDR3 is made up of 16 amino acids. The CDR3, as DNA: TGTGCCACGAGTGGCCCCGGACTAGCGGGAGTAAACGAGCAGTACTTC. This translates into CATSGPGLAGVNEQYF.

The chain links TRBV7-2 to TRBJ2-7, with 12 bases aligning to TRBD2. This CDR3 is 17 amino acids long. With V trimmed by 5 bases and J by 7 bases, 15 bases remained unmatched. CDR1 is SGHTA, CDR2 FQGNSA, per germline. Here the CDR3 DNA reads TGTGCCAGCAGCCCCGCTTCACTAGCGGGAGGCACCGGGGAGCAGTACTTC. Protein: CASSPASLAGGTGEQYF.